Reported below is one T cell receptor beta chain. CDR1 MNHEY and CDR2 SVGEGT come from the germline V gene. With 4 bases removed from V and 3 bases from J, the gap between germline ends came to 15 bases. This CDR3 contains 15 residues. TCR beta VDJ and CDR3 were profiled, and genomic DNA was the template. TCRdb processed the reads anew with MiXCR; each CDR3 protein has one entry. The sample lists tens of thousands of distinct CDR3 sequences; around 42% were seen once. The sample is drawn from a study of CD8+CD57+ T cells in acquired aplastic anemia. The clonotype was recovered from a human donor in good health, serving as a control. The sequenced material came from sorted CD4+, CD8+, or CD8+CD57+ T cells (not recorded which) from PBMCs. J is TRBJ1-2 and V is TRBV6-2 or TRBV6-3; maybe TRBD1 (6 bases). The DNA of the CDR3 is TGTGCCAGCAGTTCCCTCCAGGGGTGGTACTATGGCTACACCTTC. It codes for CASSSLQGWYYGYTF.